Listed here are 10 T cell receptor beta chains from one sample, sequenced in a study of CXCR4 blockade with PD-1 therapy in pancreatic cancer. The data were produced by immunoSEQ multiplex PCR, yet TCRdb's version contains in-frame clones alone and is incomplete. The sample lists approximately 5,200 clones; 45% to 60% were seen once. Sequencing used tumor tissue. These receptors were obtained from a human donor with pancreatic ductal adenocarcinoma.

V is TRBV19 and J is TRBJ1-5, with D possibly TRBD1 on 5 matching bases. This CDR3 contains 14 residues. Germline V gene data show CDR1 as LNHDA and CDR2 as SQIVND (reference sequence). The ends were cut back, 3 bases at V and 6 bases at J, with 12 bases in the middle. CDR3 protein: CASSIPQGAQPQHF. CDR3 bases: TGTGCCAGTAGTATCCCCCAGGGTGCTCAGCCCCAGCATTTT.

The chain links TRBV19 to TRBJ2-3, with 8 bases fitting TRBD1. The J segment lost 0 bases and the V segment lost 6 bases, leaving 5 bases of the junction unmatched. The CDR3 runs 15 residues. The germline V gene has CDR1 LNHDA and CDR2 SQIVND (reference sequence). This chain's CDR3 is CASRQGQGSTDTQYF. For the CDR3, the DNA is TGTGCCAGTAGACAAGGACAGGGTAGCACAGATACGCAGTATTTT.

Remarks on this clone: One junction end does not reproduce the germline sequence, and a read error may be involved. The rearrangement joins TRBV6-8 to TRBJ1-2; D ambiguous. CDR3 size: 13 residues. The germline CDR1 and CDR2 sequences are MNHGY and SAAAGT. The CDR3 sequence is CGSSAGTNYGYTF. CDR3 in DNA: TGTGGCAGCTCGGCAGGAACTAACTATGGCTACACCTTC.

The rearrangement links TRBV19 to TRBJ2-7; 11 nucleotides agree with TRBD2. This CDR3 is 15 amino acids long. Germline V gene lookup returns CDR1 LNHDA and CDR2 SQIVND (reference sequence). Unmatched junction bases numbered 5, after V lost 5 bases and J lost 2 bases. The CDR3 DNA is TGTGCCAGTAGTCCGGGGACTAGCGGAGCCTACGAGCAGTACTTC. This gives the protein CASSPGTSGAYEQYF.

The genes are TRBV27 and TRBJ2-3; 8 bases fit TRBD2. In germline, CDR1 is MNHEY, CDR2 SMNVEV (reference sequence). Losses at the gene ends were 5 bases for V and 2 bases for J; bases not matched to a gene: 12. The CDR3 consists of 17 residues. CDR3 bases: TGTGCCAGCAGTCCATGGGGCGGGAGGCTTGTCACAGATACGCAGTATTTT. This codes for CASSPWGGRLVTDTQYF.

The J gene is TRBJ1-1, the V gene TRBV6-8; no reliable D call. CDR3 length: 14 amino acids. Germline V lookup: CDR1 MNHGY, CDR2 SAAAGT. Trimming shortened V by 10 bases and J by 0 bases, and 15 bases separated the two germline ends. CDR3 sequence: CATWGNVMNTEAFF. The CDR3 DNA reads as TGTGCCACCTGGGGAAATGTTATGAACACTGAAGCTTTCTTT.

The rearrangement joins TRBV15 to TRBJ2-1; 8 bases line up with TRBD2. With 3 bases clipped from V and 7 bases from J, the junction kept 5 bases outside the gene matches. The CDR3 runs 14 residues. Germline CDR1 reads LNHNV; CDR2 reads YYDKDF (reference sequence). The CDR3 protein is CATSSLAGRNEQFF. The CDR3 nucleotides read TGTGCCACCAGCAGCCTAGCGGGCCGAAATGAGCAGTTCTTC.

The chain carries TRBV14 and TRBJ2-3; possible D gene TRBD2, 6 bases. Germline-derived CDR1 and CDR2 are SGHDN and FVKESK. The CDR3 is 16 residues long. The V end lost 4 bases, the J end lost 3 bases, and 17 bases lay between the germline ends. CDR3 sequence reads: CASSPVQEGRTDTQYF. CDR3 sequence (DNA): TGTGCCAGCAGCCCCGTTCAGGAGGGCCGAACAGATACGCAGTATTTT.

The CDR3 is CASRLLSGNTIYF. The DNA of the CDR3 is TGTGCCAGTCGACTGCTCTCTGGAAACACCATATATTTT. The genes are TRBV19 and TRBJ1-3; no clear D gene. The ends were cut back, 8 bases at V and 0 bases at J, with 8 bases in the middle. The CDR3 sequence is 13 residues long. Germline values: CDR1 LNHDA, CDR2 SQIVND (reference sequence).

DNA of the CDR3: TGTGCCAGCAGTGAAGCGGCGATAGCGGGACCAGATACGCAGTATTTT. This gives the protein CASSEAAIAGPDTQYF. The chain employs TRBV6-1 and TRBJ2-3, with 8 nucleotides matching TRBD2. After removal of 0 bases from V and 4 bases from J, the junction contained 6 bases not matched to a gene. CDR1 MNHNS and CDR2 SASEGT come from the germline V gene. The CDR3 consists of 16 residues.